This TCR beta chain was obtained from a study of blood T cells in healthy people across ages. Study context: Capture via template switching afforded approximately one barcoded beta molecule per two T cells.

CDR3 size: 16 residues. Germline lookup yields CDR1 MNHNS and CDR2 SASEGT. The ends lost 0 bases at V and 3 bases at J; junction bases unmatched: 4. Primers used in a second PCR of roughly 7 to 11 cycles were a sample-barcoded 5' primer and a J-beta primer mix. From each sample, at least 2.5 million paired-end reads containing CDR3 were obtained. TCRdb called the 5' RACE reads again in MiXCR, with one record for every CDR3 protein. The sample holds roughly 1.7 million distinct CDR3 sequences, about 31% seen once. Those donating, healthy Caucasian individuals from Russia, were aged about 6 to 95. The sequence was collected from a woman aged 25-40 years in good health. The chain couples TRBV6-1 to TRBJ2-1; 8 nucleotides align to TRBD1. The sample was blood. CDR3 region: CASSEAAGTGYNEQFF. The CDR3 DNA sequence: TGTGCCAGCAGTGAAGCTGCCGGGACAGGCTACAATGAGCAGTTCTTC.